This TCR beta chain was documented in a study of cytomegalovirus exposure and HLA in healthy donors. This CDR3 contains 12 residues. Looked up from germline, CDR1 is MNHEY and CDR2 is SMNVEV (reference sequence). Comments on this clone: Its antigen is still unknown.

The PCR ran on 60 Vbeta and 13 Jbeta primers. The table came from immunoSEQ multiplex PCR; TCRdb's copy has only in-frame clones and leaves some out. The sample has about 170,000 clones, 70% to 80% seen once; the top ten hold 2% to 2.5%. Study-level points and caveats: Presence/absence analysis assumed near-uniform sequencing depth across donors. TRBV6-2, TRBV6-3 and other indistinguishable V segments were excluded.

This clonotype was obtained from a woman aged 25 to 45 in good health and CMV-seropositive. The sample comprised PBMCs. The V call is TRBV27, the J call TRBJ2-5; TRBD1 might be the D (5 bases). TRBJ2-7 matches the DNA end more closely, so the J call is doubtful. The CDR3 protein is CASRKDTHEQYF. For the CDR3, the DNA is TGTGCCAGCAGGAAGGACACCCACGAGCAGTACTTC.